These 31 T cell receptor beta chains originate from one sample sequenced in a study of blood T cell repertoires in COVID-19 (dated by TCRdb to about 2020). Receptor libraries were prepared by the immunoSEQ multiplex PCR assay. Entries here come from immuneACCESS through TCRdb and include only in-frame sequences with V and J called. Some clones fail to appear in such tables; in the studies checked, an unresolved V gene covers under half of the shortfall, and the cause of the remainder is unknown. This sample has approximately 270,000 clones in its table, and about 90% of those were observed once. Approximately 1.4% of the sample lies in the top ten. Sequencing was done on a sample of peripheral blood. Source of these receptors: an elderly man with acute or convalescent COVID-19.

The V and J genes are TRBV6-1 and TRBJ2-2, with 10 bases fitting TRBD1. The trim removed 2 bases at V and 6 bases at J, leaving 3 bases unmatched. Germline V gene sequence: CDR1 MNHNS, CDR2 SASEGT. The CDR3 covers 15 residues. CDR3 sequence (DNA): TGTGCCAGCAGTGAACGCGGACAGGGGGCCGGGGAGCTGTTTTTT. This gives the protein CASSERGQGAGELFF.

V usage is TRBV15 and J usage is TRBJ1-3; no clear D gene. V was pared by 1 base and J by 0 bases, with 7 bases between. The CDR3 contains 15 residues. Per germline, CDR1 LNHNV and CDR2 YYDKDF (reference sequence). The CDR3, as DNA: TGTGCCACCAGCAGAGGCCGTAGCTCTGGAAACACCATATATTTT. The encoded protein is CATSRGRSSGNTIYF. The whole variable domain, remainder taken from reference TRBV15 and TRBJ1-3, is DAMVIQNPRYQVTQFGKPVTLSCSQTLNHNVMYWYQQKSSQAPKLLFHYYDKDFNNEADTPDNFQSRRPNTSFCFLDIRSPGLGDTAMYLCATSRGRSSGNTIYFGEGSWLTVV.

The chain couples TRBV5-4 to TRBJ2-7, with D unresolved. Germline lookup yields CDR1 SGHNT and CDR2 YYREEE (reference sequence). The CDR3 totals 14 residues. Trimming pared 5 bases from V and 0 bases from J, leaving 12 bases between. The DNA for the CDR3 is TGTGCCAGCAGTTTTTCCCCTAGCTCCTACGAGCAGTACTTC. It yields the protein CASSFSPSSYEQYF.

The rearrangement links TRBV7-9 to TRBJ2-5; 13 bases are shared with TRBD2. The CDR3 totals 16 residues. The V segment lost 4 bases and the J segment 5 bases; nucleotides outside the gene matches: 7. CDR1 is SEHNR, CDR2 FQNEAQ, per germline (reference sequence). Here the CDR3 reads CASSSRTSGSWETQYF. The CDR3 DNA reads as TGTGCCAGCAGCTCCCGGACTAGCGGGAGCTGGGAGACCCAGTACTTC.

V and J are TRBV27 and TRBJ1-1; D is unclear. Germline-derived CDR1 and CDR2 are MNHEY and SMNVEV (reference sequence). V was pared by 2 bases and J by 1 base, with 23 bases between. The CDR3 spans 19 residues. The CDR3 here is CASSLLHPAELGRNTEAFF. The CDR3 bases are TGTGCCAGCAGTTTACTTCACCCCGCGGAATTGGGTAGGAACACTGAAGCTTTCTTT.

This clone has just one count. The chain couples TRBV6-5 to TRBJ1-5; tentatively, D is TRBD1 (6 bases). The ends were cut back, 6 bases at V and 6 bases at J, with 15 bases in the middle. The CDR3 is 14 amino acids. Germline CDR1 MNHEY, CDR2 SVGAGI. Here the CDR3 DNA reads TGTGCCAGCAGGGAGACAGGTGGACGTCAGCCCCAGCATTTT. This codes for CASRETGGRQPQHF.

The rearrangement links TRBV7-3 to TRBJ2-2, with 9 nucleotides matching TRBD1. CDR3 length: 16 residues. V lost 6 bases to trimming and J lost 2 bases; unmatched junction nucleotides: 7. Germline V gene data show CDR1 as SGHTA and CDR2 as FQGTGA. The CDR3 DNA is TGTGCCAGCAGTTATCCGGGACAGGGTAACACCGGGGAGCTGTTTTTT. Translation: CASSYPGQGNTGELFF.

The chain uses TRBV7-8 and TRBJ2-3; possible D gene TRBD2, 6 bases. The CDR3 length is 16 residues. Trimming pared 5 bases from V and 5 bases from J, leaving 20 bases between. The germline gives CDR1 SGHVS, CDR2 FQNEAQ. CDR3 in DNA: TGTGCCAGCAGCCCATATCATTCGGGAGAGGGAGATACGCAGTATTTT. Protein sequence: CASSPYHSGEGDTQYF.

J is TRBJ1-1 and V is TRBV24-1, with D perhaps matching TRBD1 (5 bases). Per the germline V gene, CDR1 is KGHDR and CDR2 is SFDVKD. This CDR3 has 11 amino acids. Trimming pared 6 bases from V and 8 bases from J, leaving 9 bases between. The CDR3 sequence: CATSRQGEAFF. In nucleotides, the CDR3 is TGTGCCACCAGTAGGCAGGGAGAAGCTTTCTTT.

The V gene is TRBV29-1, the J gene TRBJ1-2, with 11 bases identical to TRBD1. The junction had 9 bases not matched to a gene; V was cut back by 6 bases and J by 3 bases. This CDR3 has 15 residues. Germline CDR1 SQVTM, CDR2 ANQGSEA. Here the CDR3 reads CSVTDRGQGDYGYTF. CDR3 in DNA: TGCAGCGTAACGGACCGGGGACAGGGGGACTATGGCTACACCTTC.

The V gene is TRBV4-3, the J gene TRBJ2-5, with TRBD2 identical over 10 bases. CDR3 length: 16 residues. After removal of 4 bases from V and 4 bases from J, the junction contained 9 bases not matched to a gene. Germline loops: CDR1 LGHNA, CDR2 YSLEER. Written as DNA, the CDR3 is TGCGCCAGCAGCCCAAGAGCGGGAGGGCCCGGAGAGACCCAGTACTTC. Translating it yields CASSPRAGGPGETQYF.

The chain recombines TRBV7-9 with TRBJ2-5; 7 nucleotides line up with TRBD1. Per germline, CDR1 SEHNR and CDR2 FQNEAQ (reference sequence). J gave up 2 bases and V 5 bases, and 2 bases lay outside the gene matches. This CDR3 is built from 13 residues. CDR3 nucleotide sequence: TGTGCCAGCAGCATGGGACAGCAAGAGACCCAGTACTTC. Translation: CASSMGQQETQYF.

The chain is built from TRBV14 and TRBJ1-6; the D is unclear. V was pared by 2 bases and J by 0 bases, with 8 bases between. Germline lookup yields CDR1 SGHDN and CDR2 FVKESK. The CDR3 runs to 16 residues. The CDR3, as DNA: TGTGCCAGCAGCCAACCCTCGAGCTCCTATAATTCACCCCTCCACTTT. This gives the protein CASSQPSSSYNSPLHF.

This rearrangement joins TRBV7-9 to TRBJ2-7; TRBD2 matches at 13 bases. The CDR3 spans 14 residues. V lost 5 bases and J lost 13; bases outside the gene matches: 11. Germline V gene lookup returns CDR1 SEHNR and CDR2 FQNEAQ (reference sequence). CDR3 sequence: CASSPRTSGSSIYF. For the CDR3, the DNA is TGTGCCAGCAGCCCGAGGACTAGCGGGAGTTCAATATACTTC.

The chain combines TRBV19 with TRBJ2-6; 7 nucleotides align to TRBD1. The CDR3 contains 17 residues. V lost 5 bases to trimming and J lost 1 base; unmatched junction nucleotides: 8. The germline gives CDR1 LNHDA, CDR2 SQIVND (reference sequence). The CDR3 is CASSYTGAHSGANVLTF. In DNA form, the CDR3 reads TGTGCCAGTAGTTACACAGGGGCCCATTCTGGGGCCAACGTCCTGACTTTC.

This clone was counted between two and nine times. V gene TRBV14 combines with J gene TRBJ1-2; 7 bases align to TRBD1. The CDR3 sequence is 15 residues long. Unmatched junction bases numbered 9, after V lost 2 bases and J lost 6 bases. CDR1 and CDR2 (germline): SGHDN, FVKESK. Here the CDR3 reads CASSQSSAGGDGYTF. The CDR3 DNA follows: TGTGCCAGCAGCCAATCTTCAGCAGGGGGAGATGGCTACACCTTC.

This rearrangement joins TRBV12-2 to TRBJ2-3; the table's D call of TRBD2 was not tested on the DNA. TRBV12-2 corresponds to a pseudogene. CDR3 length equals 12 residues. In DNA, the CDR3 is TGTGCAAGTCGCTTAGTAACAGATACGCAGTATTTT. Its translation is CASRLVTDTQYF.

As DNA, the CDR3 is TGTGCCAGCAGCAAAGGGGGACTAGCGGGAGATGGTGGGAATAGCACAGATACGCAGTATTTT. Encoded protein: CASSKGGLAGDGGNSTDTQYF. The chain is built from TRBV21-1 and TRBJ2-3; TRBD2, the table's D call, was not compared with the DNA. TRBV21-1 is annotated as a pseudogene. This CDR3 contains 21 residues.

This clone was recorded once. This chain joins TRBV19 and TRBJ2-7; no firm D call. The length of the CDR3 is 14 residues. V lost 7 bases and J lost 1, with 14 bases in between. Germline values: CDR1 LNHDA, CDR2 SQIVND (reference sequence). In DNA form, the CDR3 reads TGTGCCAGTACCGTCGAGTTATTTTCCTACGAGCAGTACTTC. Translation: CASTVELFSYEQYF.

The chain recombines TRBV5-4 with TRBJ1-1; 9 positions match TRBD1. Looked up from germline, CDR1 is SGHNT and CDR2 is YYREEE (reference sequence). V lost 4 bases to trimming and J lost 2 bases; unmatched junction nucleotides: 12. The CDR3 is made up of 17 amino acids. The CDR3 spells CASSPAKDRGYNTEAFF. The CDR3 region has the DNA TGTGCCAGCAGCCCAGCCAAGGACAGGGGCTATAACACTGAAGCTTTCTTT.

The V gene is TRBV28, the J gene TRBJ2-5; no definite D call. This CDR3 contains 12 residues. Between the trimmed V and J ends, which lost 6 bases and 5 bases, there was a span of 10 bases. CDR1 and CDR2 from the germline V gene are MDHEN and SYDVKM. The CDR3 sequence: CASSLYGETQYF. The CDR3 nucleotides read TGTGCCAGCAGCCTATACGGGGAGACCCAGTACTTC.

The J gene is TRBJ2-7, the V gene TRBV28, with D unresolved. The germline gives CDR1 MDHEN, CDR2 SYDVKM. The V and J ends lost 3 bases and 3 bases respectively, with 3 bases between them. This CDR3 region has 11 residues. The CDR3 sequence is CASSFFYEQYF. CDR3 DNA sequence: TGTGCCAGCAGTTTCTTCTACGAGCAGTACTTC.

The V call is TRBV19, the J call TRBJ2-2, with no clear D. Trimming shortened V by 2 bases and J by 5 bases, and 9 bases separated the two germline ends. CDR1 is LNHDA and CDR2 is SQIVND in the germline V gene (reference sequence). The CDR3 is 14 residues long. For the CDR3, the DNA is TGTGCCAGTAGTATATTACCTAGAACCGGGGAGCTGTTTTTT. Its translation is CASSILPRTGELFF. The whole variable domain, remainder taken from reference TRBV19 and TRBJ2-2, is DGGITQSPKYLFRKEGQNVTLSCEQNLNHDAMYWYRQDPGQGLRLIYYSQIVNDFQKGDIAEGYSVSREKKESFPLTVTSAQKNPTAFYLCASSILPRTGELFFGEGSRLTVL.

This sequence joins TRBV7-2 and TRBJ1-1; perhaps TRBD1 as D (5 bases). Germline lookup yields CDR1 SGHTA and CDR2 FQGNSA. The CDR3 covers 14 residues. V gave up 0 bases and J gave up 5 bases, with 10 bases separating them. The CDR3 here is CASSLAGGITEAFF. For the CDR3, the DNA is TGTGCCAGCAGCTTAGCGGGGGGGATTACTGAAGCTTTCTTT.

The V gene is TRBV18, the J gene TRBJ1-1; 10 nucleotides agree with TRBD1. V shed 6 bases, J shed 0 bases, and the junction held 4 bases outside the gene matches. This CDR3 is 15 amino acids long. CDR1 KGHSH and CDR2 LQKENI come from the germline V gene. As DNA, the CDR3 is TGTGCCAGCTCGAGACAGGGGGCGGTGAACACTGAAGCTTTCTTT. Translating gives CASSRQGAVNTEAFF.

This clone was detected only once. The chain carries TRBV18 and TRBJ2-1; TRBD1 matches 8 bases. The CDR3 has 14 residues. The ends lost 4 bases at V and 2 bases at J; junction bases unmatched: 1. Germline V gives CDR1 KGHSH, CDR2 LQKENI. CDR3 DNA sequence: TGTGCCAGCTCACAGGACAGGGCCTACAATGAGCAGTTCTTC. It encodes CASSQDRAYNEQFF.

The gene calls are TRBV5-6 and TRBJ1-2; 8 bases align to TRBD1. Germline trimming cut 4 bases from V and 4 bases from J; bases unmatched to any gene: 15. The CDR3 has 17 amino acids. The germline gives CDR1 SGHDT, CDR2 YYEEEE. The CDR3 reads CASSTHSTGARSYGYTF. The CDR3 DNA is TGTGCCAGCAGCACTCATTCGACAGGGGCGAGGAGCTATGGCTACACCTTC.

Here the CDR3 reads CASRKQGHSNQPQHF. CDR3 DNA: TGTGCCAGCAGGAAACAGGGACATAGCAATCAGCCCCAGCATTTT. This chain joins TRBV2 and TRBJ1-5, with TRBD1 as a possible D gene (6 bases). Trimming stripped 6 bases from V and 0 bases from J, with 12 bases between. The V gene's germline CDR1 is SNHLY and CDR2 FYNNEI. CDR3 size: 15 residues.

The chain employs TRBV20-1 and TRBJ1-5; D uncertain. The germline gives CDR1 DFQATT, CDR2 SNEGSKA (reference sequence). CDR3 length: 14 residues. Trimming removed 3 bases from V and 5 bases from J, with 14 bases in between. The CDR3 here is CSASWRVGDQPQHF. CDR3 nucleotides: TGCAGTGCTAGTTGGAGGGTTGGGGATCAGCCCCAGCATTTT.

This CDR3 is CASSRDRANSPLHF. CDR3 nucleotides: TGTGCCAGTAGTCGGGACAGGGCGAATTCACCCCTCCACTTT. This chain connects TRBV19 to TRBJ1-6; 9 bases are a match to TRBD1. This CDR3 contains 14 residues. After removal of 5 bases from V and 7 bases from J, the junction contained 3 bases not matched to a gene. From germline, CDR1 is LNHDA and CDR2 SQIVND (reference sequence).

With regard to this clone: The same CDR3 also results from other DNA sequences found in this sample. V usage is TRBV19 and J usage is TRBJ2-7; 11 nucleotides agree with TRBD2. V lost 7 bases, J lost 2 bases, and 4 bases stayed unmatched. CDR1 and CDR2 (germline): LNHDA, SQIVND (reference sequence). This CDR3 is 14 amino acids long. CDR3 bases: TGTGCCAGTACCGGGACTAGCGGACCCTACGAGCAGTACTTC. It translates to CASTGTSGPYEQYF.